One and the same sample provided the 26 T cell receptor beta chains below, sequenced in a study of T cell responses to AZD1222 COVID-19 vaccine. Some clones are missing from TCRdb's copy, which holds only in-frame ones; the method was immunoSEQ multiplex PCR. The sample holds more than 110,000 clones, approximately 90% seen once. The material sequenced was peripheral blood, taken on day 0 of AZD1222 vaccination. The receptor set was obtained from an adult in good health.

The chain combines TRBV19 with TRBJ1-5; TRBD1 agrees at 8 bases. V lost 5 bases to trimming and J lost 3 bases; unmatched junction nucleotides: 12. CDR1 and CDR2 (germline): LNHDA, SQIVND (reference sequence). The CDR3 has 17 residues. CDR3 in DNA: TGTGCCAGTAGTGTCACTCAGGGGGCGGGCATCAATCAGCCCCAGCATTTT. Translation: CASSVTQGAGINQPQHF.

The table lists this clone with a few counts. V gene TRBV30 combines with J gene TRBJ1-6; TRBD1 aligns across 7 bases. The CDR3 loop spans 16 amino acids. CDR1 is GTSNPN and CDR2 is SVGIG in the germline V gene (reference sequence). J lost 10 bases, V lost 3 bases, and 15 bases had no gene match. CDR3 coding DNA: TGTGCCTGGAGCTTGGGACAGCGGTCTTCAGGATCACCCCTCCACTTT. This codes for CAWSLGQRSSGSPLHF.

This sequence joins TRBV15 and TRBJ2-5; D unresolved. The V gene's germline CDR1 is LNHNV and CDR2 YYDKDF (reference sequence). This CDR3 contains 15 residues. V was clipped by 0 bases and J by 5 bases, with 13 bases between them. The CDR3 DNA sequence: TGTGCCACCAGCAGAGATCTTAGTCCTTATGAGACCCAGTACTTC. Translation gives CATSRDLSPYETQYF.

This clone is a singleton in its sample. V is TRBV4-3 and J is TRBJ2-1; D assignment may be TRBD1 or TRBD2 (5 bases each). Germline CDR1 reads LGHNA; CDR2 reads YSLEER. This CDR3 is built from 14 residues. The V end lost 4 bases, the J end lost 6 bases, and 13 bases lay between the germline ends. The CDR3 nucleotides are TGCGCCAGCAGCCCCGGGACCCTTCGCAATGAGCAGTTCTTC. Translated, it gives CASSPGTLRNEQFF.

This chain links TRBV30 with TRBJ2-7; D possibly uses TRBD1 or TRBD2 (5 bases each). This CDR3 comprises 14 residues. Between the trimmed V and J ends, which lost 2 bases and 2 bases, there was a span of 13 bases. CDR1 and CDR2 (germline): GTSNPN, SVGIG (reference sequence). The DNA of the CDR3 is TGTGCCTGGAGTTGGGGGACGGGGACCTACGAGCAGTACTTC. Translated: CAWSWGTGTYEQYF.

The CDR3 sequence is CTSSQVYRGGANYGYTF. The CDR3 DNA is TGCACCAGCAGCCAAGTATACCGGGGGGGAGCTAACTATGGCTACACCTTC. The chain carries TRBV1 and TRBJ1-2. TRBV1 is classified as a pseudogene. The CDR3 consists of 17 residues.

The chain links TRBV27 to TRBJ1-1, with 9 bases lining up with TRBD1. This CDR3 comprises 18 residues. Germline-derived CDR1 and CDR2 are MNHEY and SMNVEV (reference sequence). V shed 2 bases and J 1 base; nucleotides not matched to a gene: 11. CDR3 DNA sequence: TGTGCCAGCAGTTTAGTAGGGACAGGGTCCCTTTGGAACACTGAAGCTTTCTTT. This sequence encodes CASSLVGTGSLWNTEAFF.

The V call is TRBV5-1, the J call TRBJ2-7, with D possibly being TRBD2 (6 bases). The ends were cut back, 0 bases at V and 4 bases at J, with 8 bases in the middle. CDR3 length equals 13 residues. Germline CDR1 reads SGHRS; CDR2 reads YFSETQ. The CDR3 bases are TGCGCCAGCAGCTTGGCAGGGAGGTACGAGCAGTACTTC. Translating it yields CASSLAGRYEQYF.

This chain joins TRBV6-4 and TRBJ2-7; D possibly matches TRBD1 or TRBD2 (6 bases each). The germline CDR1 and CDR2 sequences are MRHNA and SNTAGT. The CDR3 totals 16 residues. Trimming cost V 11 bases and J 2 bases, with 25 bases left between them. The CDR3 DNA sequence: TGTGCCGGCACAGGGAGGCTAGCTCCTCACACCTACGAGCAGTACTTC. Translating it yields CAGTGRLAPHTYEQYF.

This clone showed up just a few times. This chain uses TRBV14 with TRBJ2-7, with D possibly TRBD2 on 5 matching bases. CDR1 and CDR2 from the germline V gene are SGHDN and FVKESK. This CDR3 region has 16 residues. The V gene lost 2 bases and the J gene lost 4 bases, with 18 bases spanning the gap. CDR3 nucleotide sequence: TGTGCCAGCAGCCAATTGGGCGAGGGCCGAAGGTACGAGCAGTACTTC. Residues: CASSQLGEGRRYEQYF.

V gene TRBV11-3 combines with J gene TRBJ1-3, with D possibly TRBD1 on 6 matching bases. The germline CDR1 and CDR2 sequences are SGHNT and YENEEA. V lost 5 bases and J 7 bases, leaving 15 bases between the germline ends. The CDR3 totals 14 residues. CDR3 region: CASSLTGFINTIYF. The CDR3 DNA is TGTGCCAGCAGCCTAACAGGGTTTATCAACACCATATATTTT.

The chain employs TRBV5-4 and TRBJ2-3; D is unresolved. CDR1 and CDR2 from the germline V gene are SGHNT and YYREEE (reference sequence). The CDR3 has 16 residues. V lost 3 bases and J 4 bases, leaving 18 bases between the germline ends. The CDR3 DNA follows: TGTGCCAGCAGCTCTAACCTCCTGCTACAGTCAGATACGCAGTATTTT. This encodes CASSSNLLLQSDTQYF.

This rearrangement joins TRBV6-2 or TRBV6-3 to TRBJ1-4; 7 bases match TRBD1. V gave up 3 bases and J gave up 5 bases; unmatched junction bases: 6. Germline V gives CDR1 MNHEY, CDR2 SVGEGT. The CDR3 extends over 15 amino acids. CDR3 nucleotides: TGTGCCAGCAGTTATTGGGACAGCGAGAATGAAAAACTGTTTTTT. Translation gives CASSYWDSENEKLFF.

This chain connects TRBV6-2 or TRBV6-3 to TRBJ1-5; 7 bases fit TRBD1. V dropped 4 bases and J dropped 5; count of bases not matched to a gene: 5. The CDR3 totals 14 residues. Germline V lookup: CDR1 MNHEY, CDR2 SVGEGT. The CDR3 is CASSFTRGDQPQHF. Here the CDR3 DNA reads TGTGCCAGCAGTTTCACCAGGGGGGATCAGCCCCAGCATTTT.

The chain joins TRBV5-4 to TRBJ1-1; TRBD1 agrees at 10 bases. The junction had 2 bases not matched to a gene; V was cut back by 5 bases and J by 1 base. CDR1 is SGHNT and CDR2 is YYREEE in the germline V gene (reference sequence). The CDR3 has 14 amino acids. The CDR3 sequence is CASRWDRGNTEAFF. The CDR3 bases are TGTGCCAGCAGGTGGGACAGGGGGAACACTGAAGCTTTCTTT.

The J gene is TRBJ1-5, the V gene TRBV28; unclear D gene. Germline V gives CDR1 MDHEN, CDR2 SYDVKM. This CDR3 spans 11 amino acids. Trimming cost V 8 bases and J 7 bases, with 9 bases left between them. The CDR3 DNA reads as TGTGCCAGCGGGAGGAGACAGCCCCAGCATTTT. As protein: CASGRRQPQHF.

V and J are TRBV6-2 or TRBV6-3 and TRBJ1-4, with TRBD1 matching over 7 bases. The V gene end was trimmed by 2 bases and the J gene end by 0 bases; junction bases not matched to a gene: 12. The germline V gene encodes CDR1 MNHEY and CDR2 SVGEGT. The CDR3 spans 19 residues. The chain's CDR3 is CASSYRRQGTLTTNEKLFF. The DNA of the CDR3 is TGTGCCAGCAGTTACCGTCGACAGGGAACCCTCACAACTAATGAAAAACTGTTTTTT.

The chain employs TRBV23-1 and TRBJ1-2; TRBD1 matches at 10 bases. TRBV23-1 is an open reading frame whose function is uncertain. J lost 2 bases, V lost 4 bases, and 1 base had no gene match. This CDR3 contains 14 residues. CDR3 sequence reads: CASSRGQGNYGYTF. CDR3 in DNA: TGCGCCAGCAGTCGGGGACAGGGGAACTATGGCTACACCTTC.

CDR3 residues: CASSLGLAGGSGWEQFF. CDR3 nucleotides: TGTGCCAGCAGCTTAGGACTAGCGGGAGGGTCCGGTTGGGAGCAGTTCTTC. The chain recombines TRBV7-2 with TRBJ2-1, with 14 bases matching TRBD2. Germline V gives CDR1 SGHTA, CDR2 FQGNSA. V was clipped by 1 base and J by 10 bases; unmatched bases: 9. The CDR3 has 17 amino acids.

The V and J genes are TRBV4-3 and TRBJ2-2; D is unclear. Germline lookup yields CDR1 LGHNA and CDR2 YSLEER. The CDR3 extends over 19 amino acids. V shed 3 bases and J shed 7 bases, with 27 bases lying between them. Written as DNA, the CDR3 is TGCGCCAGCAGCCAGGATTTCACCGCCGACTTGACCTGGGGCGGGGAGCTGTTTTTT. This sequence encodes CASSQDFTADLTWGGELFF.

This chain joins TRBV6-5 and TRBJ1-5; 7 positions agree with TRBD1. Germline V lookup: CDR1 MNHEY, CDR2 SVGAGI. V dropped 4 bases and J dropped 5; count of bases not matched to a gene: 5. CDR3 length: 14 amino acids. The DNA for the CDR3 is TGTGCCAGCAGTTCCGACAGGGAGGATCAGCCCCAGCATTTT. Protein sequence: CASSSDREDQPQHF.

The CDR3 protein is CASSRHINEKLFF. For the CDR3, the DNA is TGTGCCAGCAGTAGACACATTAATGAAAAACTGTTTTTT. The J gene is TRBJ1-4, the V gene TRBV6-5; D unclear. Deletions cut 5 bases from V and 4 bases from J, with 8 bases between. This CDR3 is built from 13 residues. Per the germline V gene, CDR1 is MNHEY and CDR2 is SVGAGI.

This chain joins TRBV28 and TRBJ1-4; no clear D. Looked up from germline, CDR1 is MDHEN and CDR2 is SYDVKM. The CDR3 length is 15 residues. Deletions cut 4 bases from V and 3 bases from J, with 12 bases between. The CDR3, as DNA: TGTGCCAGCAGTTCCCCCCGACGTTCTAATGAAAAACTGTTTTTT. Translating it yields CASSSPRRSNEKLFF.

V gene TRBV20-1 combines with J gene TRBJ2-5; D may be TRBD2 (6 bases). The CDR3 length is 11 residues. CDR1 and CDR2 from the germline V gene are DFQATT and SNEGSKA (reference sequence). CDR3: CGGTHQETQYF. The CDR3 DNA sequence: TGCGGAGGGACTCATCAAGAGACCCAGTACTTC.

The table lists this clone with a count of one. The rearrangement joins TRBV11-3 to TRBJ2-7; possibly TRBD2 for D (5 bases). The CDR3 contains 13 residues. The ends were cut back, 3 bases at V and 1 base at J, with 7 bases in the middle. From germline, CDR1 is SGHNT and CDR2 YENEEA. This CDR3 reads CASSFRTSYEQYF. CDR3 DNA: TGTGCCAGCAGCTTCCGGACTTCCTACGAGCAGTACTTC.

This chain joins TRBV14 and TRBJ2-1; TRBD2 matches 8 bases. This CDR3 spans 15 amino acids. Trimming removed 1 base from V and 4 bases from J; junction bases left unmatched: 3. Germline V gene lookup returns CDR1 SGHDN and CDR2 FVKESK. CDR3 residues: CASSQVTSGYNEQFF. The CDR3 DNA is TGTGCCAGCAGCCAAGTTACTAGCGGTTACAATGAGCAGTTCTTC.